What follows are 17 T cell receptor beta chains derived from one specimen sequenced in a study of vaccination effects on CD4 cells after COVID-19. The repertoire was sequenced with immunoSEQ multiplex PCR; TCRdb's copy has only in-frame clones and lacks some. Of more than 35,000 clones in the sample, 82% were seen once. Their antigens remain unidentified. Subsequent to a culture period of nine to ten days, CD4+ T cells were isolated. The sample consisted of CD4+ T cells from PBMCs cultured without peptide, taken before COVID-19 vaccination. The receptors shown here come from a human donor who received a COVID-19 vaccine.

The chain recombines TRBV7-2 with TRBJ1-1; D ambiguous. V dropped 7 bases and J dropped 2 bases, with 11 bases sitting between them. Germline V CDR1 and CDR2: SGHTA, FQGNSA. The CDR3 loop spans 13 amino acids. The CDR3, as DNA: TGTGCCAGCAACCTATCTCCTAACACTGAAGCTTTCTTT. It yields the protein CASNLSPNTEAFF.

The chain combines TRBV11-3 with TRBJ1-1; D is perhaps TRBD1 (5 bases). CDR3 length equals 13 residues. CDR1 is SGHNT and CDR2 is YENEEA in the germline V gene. With 3 bases removed from V and 6 bases from J, the gap between germline ends came to 11 bases. CDR3: CASSFEGLSEAFF. The CDR3 region has the DNA TGTGCCAGCAGCTTTGAGGGGCTGTCTGAAGCTTTCTTT.

The chain joins TRBV6-5 to TRBJ2-1; possible D gene TRBD2, 5 bases. The germline gives CDR1 MNHEY, CDR2 SVGAGI. The CDR3 length is 15 residues. V was trimmed by 8 bases and J by 0 bases, leaving 14 bases between them. For the CDR3, the DNA is TGTGCCAGCGGTCGGGCTACTAGCTCCTACAATGAGCAGTTCTTC. Its translation is CASGRATSSYNEQFF.

J is TRBJ2-2 and V is TRBV5-4, with D possibly matching TRBD2 (6 bases). The CDR3 spans 15 residues. V lost 4 bases and J lost 6, with 16 bases in between. CDR1 and CDR2 (germline): SGHNT, YYREEE (reference sequence). This chain's CDR3 is CASSPGDGGSGELFF. DNA of the CDR3: TGTGCCAGCAGCCCTGGGGATGGGGGGTCCGGGGAGCTGTTTTTT.

This chain connects TRBV5-4 to TRBJ2-3; D unclear. The germline CDR1 and CDR2 sequences are SGHNT and YYREEE (reference sequence). The CDR3 has 13 residues. Deletions cut 8 bases from V and 0 bases from J, with 10 bases between. CDR3 DNA: TGTGCCAGTGGTCGCTACAGCACAGATACGCAGTATTTT. Protein sequence: CASGRYSTDTQYF.

This clone is a singleton in its sample. The rearrangement links TRBV30 to TRBJ2-1; the D is unclear. This CDR3 is 11 amino acids long. V lost 5 bases and J lost 8, with 10 bases in between. CDR1 and CDR2 from the germline V gene are GTSNPN and SVGIG (reference sequence). The CDR3 DNA follows: TGTGCCTGGCTTAGAAGCGATGAGCAGTTCTTC. It translates to CAWLRSDEQFF.

The chain recombines TRBV15 with TRBJ1-4; D perhaps matches TRBD1 (5 bases). The CDR3 runs to 14 residues. Trimming removed 1 base from V and 8 bases from J, with 11 bases in between. CDR1 is LNHNV, CDR2 YYDKDF, per germline (reference sequence). CDR3 residues: CATSRGGTGEKLFF. Here the CDR3 DNA reads TGTGCCACCAGCAGAGGGGGGACTGGGGAAAAACTGTTTTTT. Complete variable domain (other parts from reference TRBV15 and TRBJ1-4): DAMVIQNPRYQVTQFGKPVTLSCSQTLNHNVMYWYQQKSSQAPKLLFHYYDKDFNNEADTPDNFQSRRPNTSFCFLDIRSPGLGDTAMYLCATSRGGTGEKLFFGSGTQLSVL.

The chain joins TRBV5-1 to TRBJ2-3; 10 bases match TRBD2. Germline V gene sequence: CDR1 SGHRS, CDR2 YFSETQ. The V segment lost 4 bases and the J segment 1 base; nucleotides outside the gene matches: 6. There are 16 residues in the CDR3. This chain's CDR3 is CASSQPSGGGTDTQYF. CDR3 DNA: TGCGCCAGCAGCCAACCAAGCGGGGGGGGCACAGATACGCAGTATTTT.

This chain links TRBV23-1 with TRBJ1-5; 7 bases are a match to TRBD1. TRBV23-1 is known as an ORF, though its function is uncertain. The CDR3 has 16 residues. Trimming cost V 6 bases and J 0 bases; bases outside gene matches: 8. The CDR3 loop is CASRHRQGNSNQPQHF. The CDR3 nucleotides are TGCGCCAGCAGACACAGACAGGGAAATAGCAATCAGCCCCAGCATTTT.

The chain combines TRBV5-8 with TRBJ1-5; a possible D gene is TRBD1 (5 bases). V lost 5 bases and J 3 bases, leaving 15 bases between the germline ends. The CDR3 runs to 15 residues. Germline V gene lookup returns CDR1 SGHTS and CDR2 YDEGEE. The DNA for the CDR3 is TGTGCCAGCAGTCGTGGGGGGACTAACAATCAGCCCCAGCATTTT. This gives the protein CASSRGGTNNQPQHF.

The V gene is TRBV24-1, the J gene TRBJ2-1; a weak D match, TRBD1 (5 bases). V was trimmed by 0 bases and J by 6 bases, leaving 11 bases between them. The CDR3 totals 15 residues. Germline loops: CDR1 KGHDR, CDR2 SFDVKD. The CDR3 DNA follows: TGTGCCACCAGTGATTTGCTTGTCAGGGCCAATGAGCAGTTCTTC. Translated: CATSDLLVRANEQFF.

In DNA, the CDR3 is TGCGCCAGCAGCTTGGGCAGGGATGTTCGAAACACCATATATTTT. It translates to CASSLGRDVRNTIYF. The chain is built from TRBV5-1 and TRBJ1-3; a weak D match, TRBD1 (5 bases). This CDR3 spans 15 amino acids. The germline V gene encodes CDR1 SGHRS and CDR2 YFSETQ. The V end lost 0 bases, the J end lost 5 bases, and 12 bases lay between the germline ends.

Only one count was recorded for this clone. This rearrangement joins TRBV6-4 to TRBJ2-1, with D uncertain. Germline lookup yields CDR1 MRHNA and CDR2 SNTAGT. Trimming left V 8 bases short and J 7 bases short, with 15 bases between. This CDR3 spans 13 amino acids. The chain's CDR3 is CASGSRIANEQFF. The CDR3 nucleotides read TGTGCCAGCGGAAGTCGGATCGCTAATGAGCAGTTCTTC.

This clone was counted a single time. The chain couples TRBV5-5 to TRBJ1-2; D gene uncertain. The V gene lost 3 bases and the J gene lost 3 bases, with 9 bases spanning the gap. The CDR3 totals 13 residues. The germline V gene has CDR1 SGHKS and CDR2 YYEKEE (reference sequence). CDR3 sequence reads: CASSSFMDYGYTF. For the CDR3, the DNA is TGTGCCAGCAGCTCCTTTATGGACTATGGCTACACCTTC. Supplemented by reference TRBV5-5 and TRBJ1-2, the full variable domain reads DAGVTQSPTHLIKTRGQQVTLRCSPISGHKSVSWYQQVLGQGPQFIFQYYEKEERGRGNFPDRFSARQFPNYSSELNVNALLLGDSALYLCASSSFMDYGYTFGSGTRLTVV.

The J gene is TRBJ2-5, the V gene TRBV20-1, with 9 bases fitting TRBD2. Trimming at V came to 3 bases and at J to 5 bases, leaving 13 bases not matched to a gene. Per germline, CDR1 DFQATT and CDR2 SNEGSKA (reference sequence). There are 16 residues in the CDR3. The CDR3 loop reads CSASRLAGISRETQYF. The DNA for the CDR3 is TGCAGTGCTAGTAGGCTAGCGGGGATCTCAAGGGAGACCCAGTACTTC.

This chain uses TRBV6-5 with TRBJ2-7; D is unresolved. There are 14 residues in the CDR3. Per germline, CDR1 MNHEY and CDR2 SVGAGI. V was trimmed by 2 bases and J by 1 base, leaving 9 bases between them. The CDR3 protein is CASSYGPESYEQYV. The CDR3 DNA reads as TGTGCCAGCAGTTACGGGCCCGAATCCTACGAGCAGTACGTC.

The chain's CDR3 is CASSSGQGVRAEAFF. For the CDR3, the DNA is TGTGCCAGCAGCTCGGGACAGGGAGTGAGGGCTGAAGCTTTCTTT. The chain couples TRBV5-6 to TRBJ1-1, with 9 bases fitting TRBD1. Germline V gives CDR1 SGHDT, CDR2 YYEEEE. Germline trimming cut 3 bases from V and 6 bases from J; bases unmatched to any gene: 9. The CDR3 totals 15 residues.